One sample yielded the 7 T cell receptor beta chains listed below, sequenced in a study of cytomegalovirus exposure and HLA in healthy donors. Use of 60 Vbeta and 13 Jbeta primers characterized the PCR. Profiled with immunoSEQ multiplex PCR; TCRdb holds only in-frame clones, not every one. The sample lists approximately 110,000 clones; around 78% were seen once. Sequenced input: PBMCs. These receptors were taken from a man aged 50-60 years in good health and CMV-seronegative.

Here the CDR3 reads CASSYPGGQETQYF. The CDR3 DNA follows: TGTGCCAGCAGTTACCCCGGTGGCCAAGAGACCCAGTACTTC. The chain recombines TRBV6-6 with TRBJ2-5; D remains unclear. V was trimmed by 2 bases and J by 1 base, leaving 8 bases between them. CDR1 and CDR2 (germline): MNHNY, SVGAGI (reference sequence). The CDR3 has 14 residues.

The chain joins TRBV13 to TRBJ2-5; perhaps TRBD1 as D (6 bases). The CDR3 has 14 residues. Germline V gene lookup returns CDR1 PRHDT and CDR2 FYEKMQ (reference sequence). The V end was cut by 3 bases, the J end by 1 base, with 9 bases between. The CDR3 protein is CASSFQGGQETQYF. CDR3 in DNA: TGTGCCAGCAGCTTTCAAGGGGGCCAAGAGACCCAGTACTTC.

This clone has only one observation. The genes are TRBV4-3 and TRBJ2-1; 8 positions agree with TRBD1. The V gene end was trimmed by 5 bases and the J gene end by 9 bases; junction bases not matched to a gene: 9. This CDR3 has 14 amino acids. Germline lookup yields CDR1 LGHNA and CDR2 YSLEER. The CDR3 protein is CASSSQTGVSEQFF. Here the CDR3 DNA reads TGCGCCAGCAGCTCACAGACAGGGGTCAGTGAGCAGTTCTTC.

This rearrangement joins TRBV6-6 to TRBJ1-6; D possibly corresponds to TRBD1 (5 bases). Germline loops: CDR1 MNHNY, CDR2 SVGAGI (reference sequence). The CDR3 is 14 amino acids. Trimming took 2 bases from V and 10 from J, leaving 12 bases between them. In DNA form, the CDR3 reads TGTGCCAGCAGTTACGGGGGGGGGATCTCACCCCTCCACTTT. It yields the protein CASSYGGGISPLHF.

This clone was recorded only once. This CDR3 is CASSLVLEETQYF. DNA for the CDR3: TGTGCCAGCAGCTTAGTCTTAGAAGAGACCCAGTACTTC. The chain is built from TRBV11-1 and TRBJ2-5; D is uncertain. The germline gives CDR1 SGHAT, CDR2 FQDESV (reference sequence). The CDR3 extends over 13 amino acids. V was clipped by 1 base and J by 3 bases, with 6 bases between them.

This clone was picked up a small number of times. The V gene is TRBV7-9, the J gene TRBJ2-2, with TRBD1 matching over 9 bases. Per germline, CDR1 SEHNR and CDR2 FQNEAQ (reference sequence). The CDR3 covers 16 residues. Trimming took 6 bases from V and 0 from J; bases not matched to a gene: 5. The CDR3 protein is CASRSRQGANTGELFF. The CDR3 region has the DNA TGTGCCAGCAGATCTCGACAGGGGGCGAACACCGGGGAGCTGTTTTTT. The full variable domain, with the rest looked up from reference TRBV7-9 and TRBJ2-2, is DTGVSQNPRHKITKRGQNVTFRCDPISEHNRLYWYRQTLGQGPEFLTYFQNEAQLEKSRLLSDRFSAERPKGSFSTLEIQRTEQGDSAMYLCASRSRQGANTGELFFGEGSRLTVL.

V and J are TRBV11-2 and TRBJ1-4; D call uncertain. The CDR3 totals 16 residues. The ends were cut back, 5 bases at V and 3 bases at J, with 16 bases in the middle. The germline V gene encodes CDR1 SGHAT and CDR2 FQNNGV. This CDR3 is CASSPDPTGANEKLFF. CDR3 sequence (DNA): TGTGCCAGCAGCCCAGACCCCACCGGGGCTAATGAAAAACTGTTTTTT.